This TCR beta chain was profiled in a study of monozygotic twins with inflammatory bowel disease. Overall study findings and caveats: IBD patients had lower TCRbeta diversity (inverse Simpson) than healthy co-twins.

CDR1 SGHRS and CDR2 YFSETQ come from the germline V gene. The CDR3 consists of 14 residues. The template switching step added UMIs that contained a 6-nucleotide sample barcode. TCRdb reanalyzed the 5' RACE reads, giving one entry per CDR3 protein sequence and no DNA. Listed are over 110,000 distinct CDR3 sequences; 2% to 3% falls within the top ten. The draw for each donor consisted of a single 2.5 ml blood sample. Notes on this clonotype: Its antigen is undetermined.

The receptor's source is a human donor with ulcerative colitis or Crohn's disease, or a healthy co-twin of an affected twin (not recorded which). The V call is TRBV5-1, the J call TRBJ1-1. Source material: blood. The CDR3 region is CASSLATPNTEAFF.